This is a list of T cell receptor beta chains from one sample in a study of a mutant IDH1 vaccine in newly diagnosed glioma. No antigen has been identified for these receptors. Libraries were prepared by immunoSEQ multiplex PCR; TCRdb keeps only in-frame clonotypes and omits some of them. Of 45,000 to 60,000 clones in the sample, around 80% were seen once. Sequences were derived from PBMCs, sampled from a glioma patient whose treatment included an IDH1 peptide vaccine. The source is a man aged 50-59 years with glioma. Each CDR3 is given with its conserved first and last residue. The D gene is left open where the match is weak. Size tells how often a clone was seen (once, few, many) or the class of an expanded clone, and some rows leave it out.

CDR3nt: TGTGCCAGCAGCGCGACAGGGGCAATGATATTAGGGGAGACCCAGTACTTC
CDR3aa: CASSATGAMILGETQYF
j_gene: TRBJ2-5
d_gene: TRBD1
abundance: -
v_gene: TRBV9

CDR3nt: TGTGCCTGGAGTCCTATGGGACAGGGTCGGGGCTACACCTTC
CDR3aa: CAWSPMGQGRGYTF
j_gene: TRBJ1-2
d_gene: TRBD1
abundance: -
v_gene: TRBV30

CDR3nt: TGTGCCAGCAGCTTAGATGGGGGCGAAGATAATTCACCCCTCCACTTT
CDR3aa: CASSLDGGEDNSPLHF
j_gene: TRBJ1-6
d_gene: -
abundance: -
v_gene: TRBV7-9

CDR3nt: TGTGCCAGCAGTTCGACCGGGACAGGGTATTTCGAGCAGTACTTC
CDR3aa: CASSSTGTGYFEQYF
j_gene: TRBJ2-7
d_gene: TRBD1
abundance: -
v_gene: TRBV6-5

CDR3nt: TGCGCCACCACCCTTAGGGCGGACACGAACACCGGGGAGCTGTTTTTT
CDR3aa: CATTLRADTNTGELFF
j_gene: TRBJ2-2
d_gene: -
abundance: -
v_gene: TRBV4-1

CDR3nt: TGCAGCATCCGGGAGGGCTCAACGGGCACAGATACGCAGTATTTT
CDR3aa: CSIREGSTGTDTQYF
j_gene: TRBJ2-3
d_gene: TRBD2
abundance: -
v_gene: TRBV29-1

CDR3nt: TGTGCCAGCCTTGTCCCTGCGAGAGGCTACACCTTC
CDR3aa: CASLVPARGYTF
j_gene: TRBJ1-2
d_gene: -
abundance: -
v_gene: TRBV6-1

CDR3nt: TGTGCCAGCAGCCGAACGGGGGGGCCGGGGGATACGCAGTATTTT
CDR3aa: CASSRTGGPGDTQYF
j_gene: TRBJ2-3
d_gene: TRBD2
abundance: -
v_gene: TRBV7-3

CDR3nt: TGCGCCAGCAGCCCGACAGGGAGGTCTGGCTACACCTTC
CDR3aa: CASSPTGRSGYTF
j_gene: TRBJ1-2
d_gene: TRBD1
abundance: -
v_gene: TRBV5-1

CDR3nt: TGTGCCAGTAGTCACCCAGGGGAGTCCTATGGCTACACCTTC
CDR3aa: CASSHPGESYGYTF
j_gene: TRBJ1-2
d_gene: -
abundance: medium-sized
v_gene: TRBV19

CDR3nt: TGCGCCAGCAGCTTGAGACCTAGCGGGGGAGGCGAGACCCAGTACTTC
CDR3aa: CASSLRPSGGGETQYF
j_gene: TRBJ2-5
d_gene: TRBD2
abundance: once
v_gene: TRBV5-1

CDR3nt: TGTGCCAGCAGCCAAGATCCGGGCGGCTACAATGAGCAGTTCTTC
CDR3aa: CASSQDPGGYNEQFF
j_gene: TRBJ2-1
d_gene: -
abundance: -
v_gene: TRBV14

CDR3nt: TGTGCCAGCGAGGACAGGGTTTTCTACAATGAGCAGTTCTTC
CDR3aa: CASEDRVFYNEQFF
j_gene: TRBJ2-1
d_gene: TRBD1
abundance: -
v_gene: TRBV2

CDR3nt: TGTGCCAGCAGCCCTTCCGGGACAGGGGGCAGGGCTTTCTTT
CDR3aa: CASSPSGTGGRAFF
j_gene: TRBJ1-1
d_gene: TRBD1
abundance: once
v_gene: TRBV7-2

CDR3nt: TGTGCCAGCAGCCTTGGGGGTTTAGCTAACTATGGCTACACCTTC
CDR3aa: CASSLGGLANYGYTF
j_gene: TRBJ1-2
d_gene: -
abundance: -
v_gene: TRBV13